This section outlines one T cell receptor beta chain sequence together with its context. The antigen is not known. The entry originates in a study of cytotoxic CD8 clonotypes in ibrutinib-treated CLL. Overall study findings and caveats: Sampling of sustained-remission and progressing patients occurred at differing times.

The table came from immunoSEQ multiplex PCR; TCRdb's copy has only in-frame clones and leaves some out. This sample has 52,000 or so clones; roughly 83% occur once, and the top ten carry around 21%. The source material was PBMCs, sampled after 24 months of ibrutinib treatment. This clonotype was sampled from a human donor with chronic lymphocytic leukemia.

The CDR3 coding sequence is TGTGCCACCAGCCGGGACAGGGAGTCCCACGAGCAGTACTTC. Encoded protein: CATSRDRESHEQYF. The genes are TRBV15 and TRBJ2-7; 9 nucleotides agree with TRBD1. Germline V CDR1 and CDR2: LNHNV, YYDKDF (reference sequence). The trim removed 5 bases at V and 5 bases at J, leaving 7 bases unmatched. This CDR3 comprises 14 residues. Complete variable domain (other parts from reference TRBV15 and TRBJ2-7): DAMVIQNPRYQVTQFGKPVTLSCSQTLNHNVMYWYQQKSSQAPKLLFHYYDKDFNNEADTPDNFQSRRPNTSFCFLDIRSPGLGDTAMYLCATSRDRESHEQYFGPGTRLTVT.